What follows are 23 T cell receptor beta chains derived from one specimen sequenced in a study of T cell repertoires in cytomegalovirus infection. MiXCR, applied by TCRdb to the reads, yields one record per CDR3 protein. The repertoire consists of some 680,000 distinct CDR3 sequences, with about 40% occurring once and the leading ten covering 2.5% to 3.5%. Sequencing used PBMCs. The receptors here all came from a human donor in good health (CMV status not recorded). Some clones in this sample may be carry-over from other donors' samples.

This rearrangement joins TRBV10-3 to TRBJ2-2, with TRBD1 identical over 7 bases. Trimming at V came to 11 bases and at J to 1 base, leaving 10 bases not matched to a gene. The CDR3 sequence is 15 residues long. Germline V gene lookup returns CDR1 ENHRY and CDR2 SYGVKD. The CDR3 loop reads CAASRDSGNTGELFF. CDR3 coding DNA: TGTGCCGCCTCCCGGGACAGTGGGAACACCGGGGAGCTGTTTTTT.

The V and J genes are TRBV12-3 or TRBV12-4 and TRBJ2-3; D is possibly TRBD2 (6 bases). The V end was cut by 1 base, the J end by 3 bases, with 8 bases between. This CDR3 has 14 amino acids. The CDR3 sequence is CASSLGGATDTQYF. CDR3 sequence (DNA): TGTGCCAGCAGTTTAGGCGGGGCTACAGATACGCAGTATTTT.

This clonotype has more than one count but fewer than ten. The chain recombines TRBV7-9 with TRBJ1-3, with D possibly being TRBD1 (5 bases). The CDR3 is 14 residues long. V gave up 2 bases and J gave up 5 bases, with 10 bases separating them. The V gene's germline CDR1 is SEHNR and CDR2 FQNEAQ (reference sequence). CDR3 in amino acids: CASSLSGARNTIYF. CDR3 nucleotide sequence: TGTGCCAGCAGCTTATCCGGGGCCAGAAACACCATATATTTT.

The rearrangement joins TRBV20-1 to TRBJ2-7; TRBD1 or TRBD2 may be the D gene (5 bases each). The CDR3 has 14 residues. Trimming pared 3 bases from V and 8 bases from J, leaving 20 bases between. CDR1 and CDR2 from the germline V gene are DFQATT and SNEGSKA (reference sequence). Here the CDR3 reads CSARGDPAINQQYF. The CDR3 DNA is TGCAGTGCTAGGGGGGACCCCGCAATCAATCAGCAGTACTTC.

This sequence joins TRBV5-6 and TRBJ2-7, with D tentatively TRBD1 or TRBD2 (5 bases each). The CDR3 extends over 13 amino acids. Trimming removed 1 base from V and 5 bases from J, with 10 bases in between. The germline CDR1 and CDR2 sequences are SGHDT and YYEEEE. The CDR3 sequence: CASSLFGGHEQYF. The CDR3 DNA follows: TGTGCCAGCAGCTTGTTTGGGGGTCACGAGCAGTACTTC.

This clonotype has only a few counts. The chain uses TRBV11-1 and TRBJ1-6; possibly TRBD1 for D (5 bases). The CDR3 has 16 residues. V lost 2 bases and J lost 8, with 16 bases in between. Germline CDR1 and CDR2: SGHAT and FQDESV (reference sequence). The CDR3 spells CASSLQGVWVDSPLHF. CDR3 nucleotide sequence: TGTGCCAGCAGCTTACAGGGAGTGTGGGTCGATTCACCCCTCCACTTT.

The chain employs TRBV7-9 and TRBJ2-7, with D possibly called TRBD1 or TRBD2 (5 bases each). Germline CDR1 SEHNR, CDR2 FQNEAQ (reference sequence). The CDR3 is 15 amino acids. The V end lost 6 bases, the J end lost 6 bases, and 21 bases lay between the germline ends. The CDR3 DNA reads as TGTGCCAGCAGTTCCCGTGCCGGGGCCGCGGGCGAGCAGTACTTC. Translation gives CASSSRAGAAGEQYF.

V is TRBV4-2 and J is TRBJ1-6; D not resolved. The germline gives CDR1 LGHNA, CDR2 YNFKEQ. V was trimmed by 0 bases and J by 7 bases, leaving 10 bases between them. CDR3 length: 15 amino acids. The DNA of the CDR3 is TGTGCCAGCAGCCAAGATTGGGCAGACAATTCACCCCTCCACTTT. Translating gives CASSQDWADNSPLHF.

The chain recombines TRBV10-3 with TRBJ1-1; D is undetermined. This CDR3 is 14 amino acids long. Germline CDR1 and CDR2: ENHRY and SYGVKD. V was pared by 10 bases and J by 1 base, with 16 bases between. The CDR3 protein is CATQRSTENTEAFF. The CDR3 DNA reads as TGTGCCACGCAACGGTCTACAGAGAACACTGAAGCTTTCTTT.

A few counts support this clonotype. The CDR3, as DNA: TGTGCCAGCACTCTTAGCACAGATACGCAGTATTTT. Protein product: CASTLSTDTQYF. The rearrangement joins TRBV28 to TRBJ2-3; the D is unclear. The CDR3 is made up of 12 amino acids. V lost 7 bases to trimming and J lost 0 bases, with 5 bases between them. Germline-derived CDR1 and CDR2 are MDHEN and SYDVKM.

This clonotype was counted at least ten times. V gene TRBV7-6 combines with J gene TRBJ2-1, with 12 positions matching TRBD2. The length of the CDR3 is 18 residues. Per germline, CDR1 SGHVS and CDR2 FNYEAQ. The trim removed 5 bases at V and 0 bases at J, leaving 8 bases unmatched. CDR3 nucleotides: TGTGCCAGCAGCCCGGGACTAGCGGGCGGGGACTCCTACAATGAGCAGTTCTTC. It translates to CASSPGLAGGDSYNEQFF.

The rearrangement links TRBV3-1 to TRBJ2-5; D uncertain. The CDR3 sequence is 12 residues long. The germline V and J ends were trimmed by 3 bases and 1 base, with 3 bases remaining between them. CDR1 LGHDT and CDR2 YNNKEL come from the germline V gene (reference sequence). The CDR3 spells CASSHSQETQYF. CDR3 DNA sequence: TGTGCCAGCAGCCACAGCCAAGAGACCCAGTACTTC.

The chain combines TRBV20-1 with TRBJ2-3, with 8 bases aligning to TRBD2. Germline V lookup: CDR1 DFQATT, CDR2 SNEGSKA (reference sequence). Losses at the gene ends were 3 bases for V and 6 bases for J; bases not matched to a gene: 5. The CDR3 is made up of 13 amino acids. Written as DNA, the CDR3 is TGCAGTGCTAGTAGCGGGACGGCGGATACGCAGTATTTT. This gives the protein CSASSGTADTQYF.

This clonotype was seen a few times. This chain joins TRBV11-3 and TRBJ1-1; TRBD1 is a possible D gene (5 bases). V was cut by 5 bases and J by 2 bases, with 15 bases left in between. The CDR3 is 15 amino acids. In germline, CDR1 is SGHNT, CDR2 YENEEA. Here the CDR3 reads CASSVANGANTEAFF. The CDR3 coding sequence is TGTGCCAGCAGCGTCGCGAACGGGGCTAACACTGAAGCTTTCTTT.

This chain joins TRBV10-1 and TRBJ2-5, with no clear D. Trimming pared 0 bases from V and 10 bases from J, leaving 12 bases between. The CDR3 is 13 residues long. CDR1 and CDR2 (germline): WNHNN, SYGVQD (reference sequence). In DNA, the CDR3 is TGCGCCAGCAGTGAGTCACCGGTGGGTGGCCAGTACTTC. Translating it yields CASSESPVGGQYF.

This clonotype was counted between two and nine times. This chain uses TRBV6-6 with TRBJ2-3; D is undetermined. This CDR3 region has 14 residues. CDR1 and CDR2 (germline): MNHNY, SVGAGI (reference sequence). V was clipped by 5 bases and J by 1 base, with 10 bases between them. The CDR3 DNA reads TGTGCCAGCAGTATCAGGATTGGCACAGATACGCAGTATTTT. This codes for CASSIRIGTDTQYF.

The table lists this clonotype with many counts. The chain recombines TRBV6-6 with TRBJ2-7; 9 bases fit TRBD1. Trimming removed 5 bases from V and 2 bases from J; junction bases left unmatched: 4. Germline V gives CDR1 MNHNY, CDR2 SVGAGI (reference sequence). The CDR3 spans 14 residues. The DNA for the CDR3 is TGTGCCAGCAGTACGGGACAGGGTACCTACGAGCAGTACTTC. It encodes CASSTGQGTYEQYF.

V gene TRBV19 combines with J gene TRBJ2-3; 10 bases are a match to TRBD2. J was trimmed by 5 bases and V by 4 bases; bases with no gene match: 9. This CDR3 is built from 16 residues. Germline V gives CDR1 LNHDA, CDR2 SQIVND (reference sequence). The CDR3 DNA reads as TGTGCCAGTAGTACCGACGCTAGCGGGAGTGGAGATACGCAGTATTTT. It encodes CASSTDASGSGDTQYF.

The sample holds a few counts of this clonotype. The chain links TRBV27 to TRBJ2-1; 9 nucleotides align to TRBD1. Trimming at V came to 10 bases and at J to 6 bases, leaving 13 bases not matched to a gene. Per the germline V gene, CDR1 is MNHEY and CDR2 is SMNVEV (reference sequence). The CDR3 is 15 residues long. The CDR3: CANTLRDRESNEQFF. DNA for the CDR3: TGTGCCAACACCCTCCGGGACAGGGAGAGCAATGAGCAGTTCTTC.

This clonotype was seen a few times. The V and J genes are TRBV7-9 and TRBJ1-1; perhaps TRBD1 as D (6 bases). Germline V CDR1 and CDR2: SEHNR, FQNEAQ (reference sequence). V was cut by 6 bases and J by 2 bases, with 10 bases left in between. The CDR3 sequence is 13 residues long. The CDR3, as DNA: TGTGCCAGCAGGTCGGACAGAAACACTGAAGCTTTCTTT. This sequence encodes CASRSDRNTEAFF. Complete variable domain (other parts from reference TRBV7-9 and TRBJ1-1): DTGVSQNPRHKITKRGQNVTFRCDPISEHNRLYWYRQTLGQGPEFLTYFQNEAQLEKSRLLSDRFSAERPKGSFSTLEIQRTEQGDSAMYLCASRSDRNTEAFFGQGTRLTVV.

This chain links TRBV6-1 with TRBJ1-3; no firm D call. Germline V gene sequence: CDR1 MNHNS, CDR2 SASEGT. The CDR3 covers 15 residues. The ends were cut back, 2 bases at V and 0 bases at J, with 8 bases in the middle. The CDR3 region has the DNA TGTGCCAGCAGTGAATTAAAGGGCTCTGGAAACACCATATATTTT. Encoded protein: CASSELKGSGNTIYF.

The chain recombines TRBV4-1 with TRBJ2-7; 12 bases are a match to TRBD2. CDR3 length: 17 amino acids. The germline V gene has CDR1 MGHRA and CDR2 YSYEKL. V shed 0 bases, J shed 4 bases, and the junction held 7 bases outside the gene matches. The CDR3 DNA follows: TGCGCCAGCAGCCAAGATCCGCGACTAGCGGGGGAGTACGAGCAGTACTTC. Translating it yields CASSQDPRLAGEYEQYF.

In this sample, this clonotype turned up a few times. The gene calls are TRBV7-3 and TRBJ2-1; TRBD2 aligns across 8 bases. The CDR3 has 16 amino acids. Trimming removed 3 bases from V and 7 bases from J; junction bases left unmatched: 11. Per the germline V gene, CDR1 is SGHTA and CDR2 is FQGTGA. CDR3 sequence: CASSFGAGGSMNEQFF. CDR3 in DNA: TGTGCCAGCAGCTTCGGCGCGGGGGGCAGTATGAATGAGCAGTTCTTC.